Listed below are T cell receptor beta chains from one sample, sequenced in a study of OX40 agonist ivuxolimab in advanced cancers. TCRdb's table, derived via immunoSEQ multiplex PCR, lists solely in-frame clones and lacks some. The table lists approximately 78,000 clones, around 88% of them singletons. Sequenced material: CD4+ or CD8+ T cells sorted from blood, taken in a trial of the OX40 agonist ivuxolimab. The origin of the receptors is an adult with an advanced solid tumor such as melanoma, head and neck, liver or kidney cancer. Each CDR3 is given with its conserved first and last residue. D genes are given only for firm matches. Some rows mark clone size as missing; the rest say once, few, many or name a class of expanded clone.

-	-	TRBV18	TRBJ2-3	TGTGCCAGCTCGCCGATACCAGCCACAGATACGCAGTATTTT	CASSPIPATDTQYF
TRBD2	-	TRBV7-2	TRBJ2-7	TGTGCCAGCAGCTTATGGGCGGGAGTATCCGCGGGCGAGCAGTACTTC	CASSLWAGVSAGEQYF
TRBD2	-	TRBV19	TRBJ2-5	TGTGCCAGTAGGGCAAGGACTAGCGGGAGGGAGACCCAGTACTTC	CASRARTSGRETQYF
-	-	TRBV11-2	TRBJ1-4	TGTGCCAGCAGCTCGGACGGGGCAACTAATGAAAAACTGTTTTTT	CASSSDGATNEKLFF
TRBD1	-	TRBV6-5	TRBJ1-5	TGTGCCAGCAGCGGACAGGGGCTGTCAGCCCAGCATTTT	CASSGQGLSAQHF
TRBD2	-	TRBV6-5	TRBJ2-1	TGTGCCAGCAGTTACGCCCTAGCGGGAGGTGAGCAGTTCTTC	CASSYALAGGEQFF
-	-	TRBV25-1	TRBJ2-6	TGTGCCAGCAGTGATGGCCGGCAGACGTCTGGGGCCAACGTCCTGACTTTC	CASSDGRQTSGANVLTF
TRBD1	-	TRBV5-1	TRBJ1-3	TGCGCCAGCAGCACCAGGGGGGACTCTGGAAACACCATATATTTT	CASSTRGDSGNTIYF
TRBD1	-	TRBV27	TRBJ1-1	TGTGCCAGCAGCAACAGGGACAGGGGGAACACTGAAGCTTTCTTT	CASSNRDRGNTEAFF
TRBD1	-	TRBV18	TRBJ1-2	TGTGCCAGCTCACAAACTCGGGACAGCTATGGCTACACCTTC	CASSQTRDSYGYTF
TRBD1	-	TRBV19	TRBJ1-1	TGTGCCAGTAGTACAACAGGGGGCTTTGAAGCTTTCTTT	CASSTTGGFEAFF
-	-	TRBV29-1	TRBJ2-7	TGCAGCGTAAAAATCCAAACCTACGAGCAGTACTTC	CSVKIQTYEQYF
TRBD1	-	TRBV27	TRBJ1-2	TGTGCCAGCAGTTCCCGATTGGGACAGCTCTATGGCTACACCTTC	CASSSRLGQLYGYTF
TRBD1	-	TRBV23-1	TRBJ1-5	TGCGCCAGCAGTCCTAGCGTCCGGGACAGGGATTTAGGCAATCAGCCCCAGCATTTT	CASSPSVRDRDLGNQPQHF
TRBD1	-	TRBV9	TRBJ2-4	TGTGCCAGCAGCGTTGGACAGGGCCCCCAAAACATTCAGTACTTC	CASSVGQGPQNIQYF
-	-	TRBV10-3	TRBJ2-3	TGTGCCATCAGTGATGGTCCTAGCACAGATACGCAGTATTTT	CAISDGPSTDTQYF
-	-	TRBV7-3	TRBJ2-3	TGTGCCAGCAGCCAGACCCCCTGGACAGATACGCAGTATTTT	CASSQTPWTDTQYF
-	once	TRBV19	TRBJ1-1	TGTGCCAGTAGTCTCTGGACGGGGGCTTTCTTT	CASSLWTGAFF
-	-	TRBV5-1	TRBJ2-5	TGCGCCAGCGGCACAGAGACCCAGTACTTC	CASGTETQYF
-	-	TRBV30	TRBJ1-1	TGTGCCTGGAGCGCCATCGCCAACACTGAAGCTTTCTTT	CAWSAIANTEAFF
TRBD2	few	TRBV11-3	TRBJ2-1	TGTGCCAGCAGCTTAGTACCTAGCGGGGTAGGTGAGCAGTTCTTC	CASSLVPSGVGEQFF
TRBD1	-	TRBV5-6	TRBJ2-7	TGTGCCAGCAGCTTGCCAGGGGGCCACTACGAGCAGTACTTC	CASSLPGGHYEQYF
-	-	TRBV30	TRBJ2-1	TGTGCCTGGAGTCTGCCCCGGGACCAGTACAATGAGCAGTTCTTC	CAWSLPRDQYNEQFF
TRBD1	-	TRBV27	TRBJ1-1	TGTGCCAGCAGCTTACCGGGACAGGGGAAAACTTTCTTT	CASSLPGQGKTFF
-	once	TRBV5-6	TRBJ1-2	TGTGCCAGCACTCAGGGTTACTATGGCTACACCTTC	CASTQGYYGYTF
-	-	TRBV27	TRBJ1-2	TGTGCCAGCAGTAAACAGGAGACTTATGGCTACACCTTC	CASSKQETYGYTF
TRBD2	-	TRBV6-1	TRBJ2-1	TGTGCCAGCAGGCTAGCGGGAGGCACCTACAATGAGCAGTTCTTC	CASRLAGGTYNEQFF
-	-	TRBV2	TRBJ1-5	TGTGCCAGCAGTGAAGCGCTTCAGGGTAGGCAGCCCCAGCATTTT	CASSEALQGRQPQHF
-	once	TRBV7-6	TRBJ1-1	TGTGCCAGCAGCTTAGCGTCAGGGTTGGACACTGAAGCTTTCTTT	CASSLASGLDTEAFF
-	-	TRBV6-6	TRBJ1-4	TGTGCCAGCAGTTGGGTTAATGAAAAACTGTTTTTT	CASSWVNEKLFF
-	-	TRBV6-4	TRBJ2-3	TGTGCCAGCAGTGACACAGCGGGTGCGACAGATACGCAGTATTTT	CASSDTAGATDTQYF
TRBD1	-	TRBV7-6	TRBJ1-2	TGTGCCAGCAGCTTAGAAGACAGGGGGCCGGCGAGGGGCTACACCTTC	CASSLEDRGPARGYTF
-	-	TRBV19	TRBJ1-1	TGTGCCAGTAGTAGGGCTGTGAACACTGAAGCTTTCTTT	CASSRAVNTEAFF
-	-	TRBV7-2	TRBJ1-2	TGTGCCAGCAGCTCGTGGGGCGCGGACTATGGCTACACCTTC	CASSSWGADYGYTF
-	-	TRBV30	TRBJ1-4	TGTGCCTGGAGGCGGGGTGGCACTAATGAAAAACTGTTTTTT	CAWRRGGTNEKLFF
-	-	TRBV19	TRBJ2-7	TGTGCCAGTAGTATACCCGGGGACCCCTACGAGCAGTACTTC	CASSIPGDPYEQYF
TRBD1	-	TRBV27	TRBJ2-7	TGTGCCAGCAAAACGACCGGGACAGGCTCCTACGAGCAGTACTTC	CASKTTGTGSYEQYF
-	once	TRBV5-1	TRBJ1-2	TGCGCCAGCAGCTTGGACGCTAACTATGGCTACACCTTC	CASSLDANYGYTF
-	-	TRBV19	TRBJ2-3	TGTGCCAGTAGTATAGATTACGGACTAGGGGGAGATACGCAGTATTTT	CASSIDYGLGGDTQYF
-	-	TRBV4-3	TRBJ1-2	TGCGCCAGCAGCCCGTGGGGGGGGAGAGAGGGCTACACCTTC	CASSPWGGREGYTF
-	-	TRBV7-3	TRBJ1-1	TGTGCCAGCAGCTTGCGGGACGGTGAAGCTTTCTTT	CASSLRDGEAFF
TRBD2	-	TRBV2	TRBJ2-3	TGTGCCAGCAGCTTTAGCGGGGGAAATACGCAGTATTTT	CASSFSGGNTQYF
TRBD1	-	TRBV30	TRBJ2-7	TGTGCCTGGGGGGGACAGTCCTACGAGCAGTACTTC	CAWGGQSYEQYF
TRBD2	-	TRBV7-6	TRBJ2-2	TGTGCCAGCAGCTTAGCGAGAAGCGGGAGCGACACCGGGGAGCTGTTTTTT	CASSLARSGSDTGELFF
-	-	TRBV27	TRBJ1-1	TGTGCCAGCAATATAGCAGGGGCGGACACTGAAGCTTTCTTT	CASNIAGADTEAFF
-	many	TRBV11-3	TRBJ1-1	TGTGCCAGCAGCCCTGGCTTGACAGAGAACACTGAAGCTTTCTTT	CASSPGLTENTEAFF